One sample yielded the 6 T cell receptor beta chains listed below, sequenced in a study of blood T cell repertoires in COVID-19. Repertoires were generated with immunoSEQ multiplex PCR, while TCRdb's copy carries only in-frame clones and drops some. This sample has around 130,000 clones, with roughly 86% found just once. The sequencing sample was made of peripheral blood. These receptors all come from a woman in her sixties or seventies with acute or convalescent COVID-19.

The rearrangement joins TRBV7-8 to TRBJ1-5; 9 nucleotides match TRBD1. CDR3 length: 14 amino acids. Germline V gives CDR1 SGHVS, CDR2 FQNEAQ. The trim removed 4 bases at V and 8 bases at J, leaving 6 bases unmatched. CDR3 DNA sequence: TGTGCCAGCAGCTGGGGGGACAGGGACAAGCCCCAGCATTTT. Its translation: CASSWGDRDKPQHF.

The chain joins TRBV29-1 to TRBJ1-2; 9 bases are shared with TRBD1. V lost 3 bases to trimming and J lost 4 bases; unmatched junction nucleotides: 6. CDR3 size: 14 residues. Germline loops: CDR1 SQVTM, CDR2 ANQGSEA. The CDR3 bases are TGCAGCGTTGAGGGTACAGGGGGCGCCTATGGCTACACCTTC. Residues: CSVEGTGGAYGYTF.

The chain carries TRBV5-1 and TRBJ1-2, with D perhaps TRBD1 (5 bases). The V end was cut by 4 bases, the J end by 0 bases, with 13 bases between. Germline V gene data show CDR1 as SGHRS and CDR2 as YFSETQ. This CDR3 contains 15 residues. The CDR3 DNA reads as TGCGCCAGCAGCCCGCGACAGCTTACTAACTATGGCTACACCTTC. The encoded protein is CASSPRQLTNYGYTF.

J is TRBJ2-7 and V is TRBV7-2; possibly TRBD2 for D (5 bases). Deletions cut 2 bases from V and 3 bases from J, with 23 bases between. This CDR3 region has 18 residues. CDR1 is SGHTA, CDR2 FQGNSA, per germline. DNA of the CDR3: TGTGCCAGCAGCTTAAGCCCCCCTTCCGGGGTGAATCTCTACGAGCAGTACTTC. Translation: CASSLSPPSGVNLYEQYF.

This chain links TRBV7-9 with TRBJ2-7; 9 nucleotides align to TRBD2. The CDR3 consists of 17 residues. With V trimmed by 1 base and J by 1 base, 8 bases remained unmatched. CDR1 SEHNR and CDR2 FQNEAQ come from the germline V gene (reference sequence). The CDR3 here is CASSLVGSGRLSYEQYF. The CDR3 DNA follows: TGTGCCAGCAGCTTAGTTGGGAGCGGGAGGCTTTCCTACGAGCAGTACTTC.

The CDR3 DNA follows: TGTGCCAGCAGCCTCAACTATGGCTACACCTTC. This gives the protein CASSLNYGYTF. The chain uses TRBV6-5 and TRBJ1-2; D remains unclear. There are 11 residues in the CDR3. Deletions cut 6 bases from V and 2 bases from J, with 4 bases between. Germline CDR1 is MNHEY and CDR2 is SVGAGI.